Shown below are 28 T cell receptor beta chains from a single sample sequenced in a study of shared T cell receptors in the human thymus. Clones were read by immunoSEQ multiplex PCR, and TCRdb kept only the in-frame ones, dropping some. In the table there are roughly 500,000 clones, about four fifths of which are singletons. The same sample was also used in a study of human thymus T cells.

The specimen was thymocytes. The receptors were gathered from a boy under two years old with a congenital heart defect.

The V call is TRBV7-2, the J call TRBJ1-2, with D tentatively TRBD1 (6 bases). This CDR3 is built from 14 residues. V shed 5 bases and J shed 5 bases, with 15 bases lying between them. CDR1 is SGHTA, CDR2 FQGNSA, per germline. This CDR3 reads CASSRYRVGYGYTF. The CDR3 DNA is TGTGCCAGCAGCAGATACAGGGTAGGGTATGGCTACACCTTC.

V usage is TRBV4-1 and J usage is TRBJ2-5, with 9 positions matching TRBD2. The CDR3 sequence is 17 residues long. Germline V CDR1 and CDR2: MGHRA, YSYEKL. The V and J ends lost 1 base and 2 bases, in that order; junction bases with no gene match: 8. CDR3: CASSQGGRVGSQETQYF. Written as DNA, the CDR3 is TGCGCCAGCAGCCAAGGCGGGAGGGTAGGGAGTCAAGAGACCCAGTACTTC.

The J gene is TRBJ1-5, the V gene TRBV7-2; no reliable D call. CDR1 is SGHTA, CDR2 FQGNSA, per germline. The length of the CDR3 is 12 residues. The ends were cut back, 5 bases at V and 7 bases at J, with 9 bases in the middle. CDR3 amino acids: CASSPRGQPQHF. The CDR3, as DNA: TGTGCCAGCAGCCCCCGAGGGCAGCCCCAGCATTTT.

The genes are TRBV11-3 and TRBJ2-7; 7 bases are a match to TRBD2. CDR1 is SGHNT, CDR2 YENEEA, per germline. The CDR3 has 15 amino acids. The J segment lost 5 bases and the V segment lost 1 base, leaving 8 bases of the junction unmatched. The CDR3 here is CASSLGREFVDEQYF. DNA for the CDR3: TGTGCCAGCAGCTTAGGGCGGGAGTTCGTCGACGAGCAGTACTTC.

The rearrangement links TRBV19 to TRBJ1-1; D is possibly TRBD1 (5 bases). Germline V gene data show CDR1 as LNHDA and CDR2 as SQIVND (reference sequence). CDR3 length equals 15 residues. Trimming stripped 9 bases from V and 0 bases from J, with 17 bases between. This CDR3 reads CASERVGGMNTEAFF. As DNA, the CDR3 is TGTGCCAGCGAGAGGGTTGGGGGGATGAACACTGAAGCTTTCTTT.

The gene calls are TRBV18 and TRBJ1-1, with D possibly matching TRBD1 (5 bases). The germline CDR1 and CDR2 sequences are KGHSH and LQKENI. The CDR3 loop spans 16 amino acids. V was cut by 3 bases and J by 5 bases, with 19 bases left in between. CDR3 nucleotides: TGTGCCAGCTCACCTGAGGAGGGGAATCGACGGACTGAAGCTTTCTTT. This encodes CASSPEEGNRRTEAFF.

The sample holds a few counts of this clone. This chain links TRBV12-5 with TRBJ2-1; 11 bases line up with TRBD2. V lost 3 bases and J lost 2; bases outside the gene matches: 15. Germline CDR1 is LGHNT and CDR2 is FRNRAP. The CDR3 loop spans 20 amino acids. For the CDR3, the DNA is TGTGCTAGTGGTTTTACCCCACTAGCGGGAGCCACGGGAACCTACAATGAGCAGTTCTTC. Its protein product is CASGFTPLAGATGTYNEQFF.

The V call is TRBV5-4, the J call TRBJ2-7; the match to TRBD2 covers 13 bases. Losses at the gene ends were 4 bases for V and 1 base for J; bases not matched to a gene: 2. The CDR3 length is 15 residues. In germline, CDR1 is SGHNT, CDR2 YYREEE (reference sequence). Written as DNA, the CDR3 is TGTGCCAGCAGCGCGGGACTAGCGGGGTCCTACGAGCAGTACTTC. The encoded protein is CASSAGLAGSYEQYF.

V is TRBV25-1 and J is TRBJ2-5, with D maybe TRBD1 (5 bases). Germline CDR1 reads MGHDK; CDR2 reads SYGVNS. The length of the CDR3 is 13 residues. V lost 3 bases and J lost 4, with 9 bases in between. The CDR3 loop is CASSEGRGETQYF. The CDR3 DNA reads TGTGCCAGCAGTGAGGGGCGCGGAGAGACCCAGTACTTC. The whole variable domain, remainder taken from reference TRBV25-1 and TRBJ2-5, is EADIYQTPRYLVIGTGKKITLECSQTMGHDKMYWYQQDPGMELHLIHYSYGVNSTEKGDLSSESTVSRIRTEHFPLTLESARPSHTSQYLCASSEGRGETQYFGPGTRLLVL.

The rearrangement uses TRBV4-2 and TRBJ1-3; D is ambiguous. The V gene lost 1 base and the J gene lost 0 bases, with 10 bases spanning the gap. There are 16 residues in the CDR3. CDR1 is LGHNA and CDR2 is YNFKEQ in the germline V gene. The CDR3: CASSQGDTPSGNTIYF. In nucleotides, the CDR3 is TGTGCCAGCAGCCAAGGAGACACCCCCTCTGGAAACACCATATATTTT.

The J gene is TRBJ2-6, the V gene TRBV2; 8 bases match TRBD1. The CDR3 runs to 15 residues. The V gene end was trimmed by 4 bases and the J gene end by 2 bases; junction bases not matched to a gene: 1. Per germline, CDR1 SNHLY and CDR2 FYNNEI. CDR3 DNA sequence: TGTGCCAGCAGTGTGGACAGGGCTGGGGCCAACGTCCTGACTTTC. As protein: CASSVDRAGANVLTF.

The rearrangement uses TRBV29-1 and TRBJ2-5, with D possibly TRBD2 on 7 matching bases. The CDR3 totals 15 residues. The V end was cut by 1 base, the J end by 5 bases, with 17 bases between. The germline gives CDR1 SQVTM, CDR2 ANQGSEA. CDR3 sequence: CSVEARQVGGETQYF. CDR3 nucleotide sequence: TGCAGCGTTGAAGCTAGACAGGTGGGGGGGGAGACCCAGTACTTC.

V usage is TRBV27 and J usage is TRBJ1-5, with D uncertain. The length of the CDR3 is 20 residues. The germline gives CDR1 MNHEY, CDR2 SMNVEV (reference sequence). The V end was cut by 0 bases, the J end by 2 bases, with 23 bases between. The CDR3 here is CASSLSGPTSNGVGNQPQHF. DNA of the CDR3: TGTGCCAGCAGTTTATCGGGCCCCACGAGCAACGGGGTAGGCAATCAGCCCCAGCATTTT.

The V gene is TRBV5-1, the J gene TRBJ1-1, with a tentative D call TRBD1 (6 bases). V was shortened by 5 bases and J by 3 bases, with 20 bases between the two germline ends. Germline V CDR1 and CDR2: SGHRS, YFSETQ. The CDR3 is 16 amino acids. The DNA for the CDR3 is TGCGCCAGCAGACCCTCTACAGGGAAATCCGACACTGAAGCTTTCTTT. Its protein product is CASRPSTGKSDTEAFF.

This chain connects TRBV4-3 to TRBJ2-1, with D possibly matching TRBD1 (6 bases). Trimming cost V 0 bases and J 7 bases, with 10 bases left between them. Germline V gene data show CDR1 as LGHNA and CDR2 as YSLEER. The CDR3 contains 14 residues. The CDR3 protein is CASSQDLRGNEQFF. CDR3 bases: TGCGCCAGCAGCCAAGATCTCAGGGGAAATGAGCAGTTCTTC.

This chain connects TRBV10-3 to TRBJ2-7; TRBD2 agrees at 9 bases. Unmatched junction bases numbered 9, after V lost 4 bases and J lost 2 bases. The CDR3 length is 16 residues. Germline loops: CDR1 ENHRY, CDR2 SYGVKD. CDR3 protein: CAISVLSGSKTYEQYF. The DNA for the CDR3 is TGTGCCATCAGTGTCCTTAGCGGGAGCAAAACCTACGAGCAGTACTTC.

Written as DNA, the CDR3 is TGTGCCAGCAGTTCTACGGGACAGGGGACATATGGCTACACCTTC. This gives the protein CASSSTGQGTYGYTF. The chain uses TRBV27 and TRBJ1-2; 10 positions agree with TRBD1. Germline V gene lookup returns CDR1 MNHEY and CDR2 SMNVEV (reference sequence). The CDR3 consists of 15 residues. V gave up 4 bases and J gave up 5 bases; unmatched junction bases: 7.

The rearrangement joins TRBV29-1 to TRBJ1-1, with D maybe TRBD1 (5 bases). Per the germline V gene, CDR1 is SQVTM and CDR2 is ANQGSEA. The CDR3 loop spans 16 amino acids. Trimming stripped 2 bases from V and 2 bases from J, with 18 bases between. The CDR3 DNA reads TGCAGCGTTGAATACGTGGGAGGGGATCTCAACACTGAAGCTTTCTTT. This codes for CSVEYVGGDLNTEAFF.

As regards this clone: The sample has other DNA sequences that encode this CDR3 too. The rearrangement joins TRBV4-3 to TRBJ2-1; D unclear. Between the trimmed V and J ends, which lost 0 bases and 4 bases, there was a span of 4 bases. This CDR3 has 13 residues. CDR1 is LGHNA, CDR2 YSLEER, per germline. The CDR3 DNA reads TGCGCCAGCAGCCAAGACCTGTACAATGAGCAGTTCTTC. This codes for CASSQDLYNEQFF.

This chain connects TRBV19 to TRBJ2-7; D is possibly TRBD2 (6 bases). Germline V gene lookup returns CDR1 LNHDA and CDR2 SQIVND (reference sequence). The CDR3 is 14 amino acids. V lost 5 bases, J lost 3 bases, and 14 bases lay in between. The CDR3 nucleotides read TGTGCCAGTAGTCGGGCGGGACCTGACTACGAGCAGTACTTC. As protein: CASSRAGPDYEQYF. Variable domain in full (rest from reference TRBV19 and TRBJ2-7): DGGITQSPKYLFRKEGQNVTLSCEQNLNHDAMYWYRQDPGQGLRLIYYSQIVNDFQKGDIAEGYSVSREKKESFPLTVTSAQKNPTAFYLCASSRAGPDYEQYFGPGTRLTVT.

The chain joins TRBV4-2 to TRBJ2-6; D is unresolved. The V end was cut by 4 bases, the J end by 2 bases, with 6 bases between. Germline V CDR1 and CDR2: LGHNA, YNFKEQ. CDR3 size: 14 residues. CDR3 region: CASSPPAGANVLTF. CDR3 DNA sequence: TGTGCCAGCAGCCCACCGGCTGGGGCCAACGTCCTGACTTTC.

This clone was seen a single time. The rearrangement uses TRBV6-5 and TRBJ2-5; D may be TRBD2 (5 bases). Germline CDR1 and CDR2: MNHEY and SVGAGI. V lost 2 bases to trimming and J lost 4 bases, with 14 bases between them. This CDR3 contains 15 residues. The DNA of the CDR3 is TGTGCCAGCAGTTACGCGAGGGTAGGAGGAGAGACCCAGTACTTC. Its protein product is CASSYARVGGETQYF.

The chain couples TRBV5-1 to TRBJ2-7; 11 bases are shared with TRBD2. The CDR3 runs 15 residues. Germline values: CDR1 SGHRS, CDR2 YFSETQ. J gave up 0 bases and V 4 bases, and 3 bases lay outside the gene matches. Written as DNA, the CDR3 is TGCGCCAGCAGCGCTACTAGCGGGAGCTCCTACGAGCAGTACTTC. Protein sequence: CASSATSGSSYEQYF.

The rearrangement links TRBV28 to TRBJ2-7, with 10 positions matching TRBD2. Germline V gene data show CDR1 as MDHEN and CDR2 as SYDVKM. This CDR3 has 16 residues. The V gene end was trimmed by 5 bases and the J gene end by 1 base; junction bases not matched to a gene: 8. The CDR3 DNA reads TGTGCCAGCAGTCTAGCGGGAGCTCCACTTTCCTACGAGCAGTACTTC. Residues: CASSLAGAPLSYEQYF.

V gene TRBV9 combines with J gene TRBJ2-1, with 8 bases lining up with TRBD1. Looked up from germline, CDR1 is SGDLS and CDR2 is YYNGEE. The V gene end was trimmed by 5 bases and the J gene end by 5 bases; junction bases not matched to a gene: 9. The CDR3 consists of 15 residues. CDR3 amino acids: CASSSGQGADNEQFF. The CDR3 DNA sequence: TGTGCCAGCAGTTCTGGGCAGGGGGCAGACAATGAGCAGTTCTTC. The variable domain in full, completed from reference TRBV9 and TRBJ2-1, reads DSGVTQTPKHLITATGQRVTLRCSPRSGDLSVYWYQQSLDQGLQFLIQYYNGEERAKGNILERFSAQQFPDLHSELNLSSLELGDSALYFCASSSGQGADNEQFFGPGTRLTVL.

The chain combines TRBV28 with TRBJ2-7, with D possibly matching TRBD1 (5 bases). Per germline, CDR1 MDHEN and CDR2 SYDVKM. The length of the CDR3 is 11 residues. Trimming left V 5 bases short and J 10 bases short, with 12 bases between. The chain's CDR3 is CASSTYRSQYF. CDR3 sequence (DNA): TGTGCCAGCAGTACATACAGGTCACAGTACTTC. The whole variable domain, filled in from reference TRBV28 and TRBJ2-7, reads DVKVTQSSRYLVKRTGEKVFLECVQDMDHENMFWYRQDPGLGLRLIYFSYDVKMKEKGDIPEGYSVSREKKERFSLILESASTNQTSMYLCASSTYRSQYFGPGTRLTVT.

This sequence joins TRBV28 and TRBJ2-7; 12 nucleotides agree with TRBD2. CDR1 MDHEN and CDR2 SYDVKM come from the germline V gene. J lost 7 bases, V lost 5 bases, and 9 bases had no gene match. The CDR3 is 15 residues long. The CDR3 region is CASSHRLAGAIEQYF. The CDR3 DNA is TGTGCCAGCAGTCACCGACTAGCGGGAGCGATTGAGCAGTACTTC.

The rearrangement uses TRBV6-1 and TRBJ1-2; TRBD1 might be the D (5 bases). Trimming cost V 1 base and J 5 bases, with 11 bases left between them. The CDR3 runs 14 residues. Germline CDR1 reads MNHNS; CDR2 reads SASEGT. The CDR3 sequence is CASSEGSGEYGYTF. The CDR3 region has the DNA TGTGCCAGCAGTGAAGGGTCGGGGGAATATGGCTACACCTTC.